Listed below are T cell receptor beta chains from one sample, sequenced in a study of cytomegalovirus exposure and HLA in healthy donors. Repertoires were generated with immunoSEQ multiplex PCR, while TCRdb's copy carries only in-frame clones and drops some. Of roughly 200,000 clones in the sample, around 75% are singletons; the top ten hold 2.9%. Sequenced sample: PBMCs. The receptors were sampled from a male donor in good health and CMV-seronegative. Both conserved end residues are part of each CDR3.

TRBV7-9	TRBJ2-3	CASTSSGGNTDTQYF
TRBV19	TRBJ1-5	CASSITGNYNQPQHF
TRBV12-5	TRBJ1-5	CASGLVVPTGSYSNQPQHF
TRBV30	TRBJ1-2	CAWNDARQGATGYTF
TRBV6-6	TRBJ1-1	CASRSPRGGAFF
TRBV2	TRBJ1-2	CASSEGGRPAYGYTF
TRBV19	TRBJ2-3	CASSIAGVSTDTQYF
TRBV19	TRBJ1-1	CASSMGGEIAEAFF
TRBV10-2	TRBJ1-1	CASSEWMFAIGEPSVTEAFF
TRBV29-1	TRBJ2-7	CSVTQGYEQYF
TRBV21-1	TRBJ1-5	CASSLRGRQGRGNQPQHF
TRBV28	TRBJ1-4	CASSQRTGEREKLFF